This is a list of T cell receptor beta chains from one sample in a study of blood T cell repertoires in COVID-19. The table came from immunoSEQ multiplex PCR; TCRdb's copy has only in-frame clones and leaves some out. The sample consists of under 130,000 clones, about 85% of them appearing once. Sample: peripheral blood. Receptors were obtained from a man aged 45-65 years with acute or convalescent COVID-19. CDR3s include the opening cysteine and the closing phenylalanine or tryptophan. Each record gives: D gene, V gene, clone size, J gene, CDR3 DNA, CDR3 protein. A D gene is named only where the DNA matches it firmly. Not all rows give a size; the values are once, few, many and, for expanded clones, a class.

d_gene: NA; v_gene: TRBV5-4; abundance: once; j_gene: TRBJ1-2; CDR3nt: TGTGCCAGCAGCTTGTACGGGGGCTATGGCTACACCTTC; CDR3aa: CASSLYGGYGYTF
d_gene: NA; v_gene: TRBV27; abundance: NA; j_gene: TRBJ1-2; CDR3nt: TGTGCCAGCAGTCATATGAGGGACACTAACTATGGCTACACCTTC; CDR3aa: CASSHMRDTNYGYTF
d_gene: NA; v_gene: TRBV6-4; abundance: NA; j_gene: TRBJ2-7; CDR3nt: TGTGCCAGCCGTACAATAAGGGGCTACGAGCAGTACTTC; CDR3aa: CASRTIRGYEQYF
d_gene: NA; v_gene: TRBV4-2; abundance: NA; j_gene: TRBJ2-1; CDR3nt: TGTGCCAGCAGCCAAGATCTTTCGGGAGCCTACAATGAGCAGTTCTTC; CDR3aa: CASSQDLSGAYNEQFF
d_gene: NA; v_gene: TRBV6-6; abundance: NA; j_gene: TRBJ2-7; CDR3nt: TGTGCCAGCAGTTATTCCGGGACCTACGAGCAGTACTTC; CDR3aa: CASSYSGTYEQYF
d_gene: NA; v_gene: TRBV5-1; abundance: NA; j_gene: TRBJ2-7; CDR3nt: TGCGCCAGCAGCTTGGGGGGGGGCCGGAGCTCCTACGAGCAGTACTTC; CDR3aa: CASSLGGGRSSYEQYF
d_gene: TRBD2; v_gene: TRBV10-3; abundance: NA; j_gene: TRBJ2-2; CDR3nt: TGTGCCACTACTAGCGGCGGGGTGGACACCGGGGAGCTGTTTTTT; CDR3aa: CATTSGGVDTGELFF
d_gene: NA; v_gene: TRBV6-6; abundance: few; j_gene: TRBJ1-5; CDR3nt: TGTGCCAGCAGTTATACGGTAGGGGGGGGCAATCAGCCCCAGCATTTT; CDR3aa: CASSYTVGGGNQPQHF
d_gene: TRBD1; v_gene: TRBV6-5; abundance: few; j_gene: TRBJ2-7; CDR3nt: TGTGCCAGCAGTTACTCGAGTACAGGGGGCCACGAGCAGTACTTC; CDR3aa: CASSYSSTGGHEQYF
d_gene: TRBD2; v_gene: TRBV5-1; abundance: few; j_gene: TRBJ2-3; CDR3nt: TGCGCCAGCAGCCCGGGACTAGCGGGAGGGCCGGGAAATACGCAGTATTTT; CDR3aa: CASSPGLAGGPGNTQYF
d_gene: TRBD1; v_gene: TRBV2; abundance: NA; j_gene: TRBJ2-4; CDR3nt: TGTGCCAGCAGGGACAGGGTTACTATAAGAAACATTCAGTACTTC; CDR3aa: CASRDRVTIRNIQYF
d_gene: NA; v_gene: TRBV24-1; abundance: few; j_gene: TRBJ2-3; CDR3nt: TGTGCCACCAGTGATGCGGCCTGGGTTCAAAGCACAGATACGCAGTATTTT; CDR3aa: CATSDAAWVQSTDTQYF
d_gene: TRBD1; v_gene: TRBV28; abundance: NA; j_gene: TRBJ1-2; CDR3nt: TGTGCCAGCAGCCAGAGACAGGGATGGAGCTATGGCTACACCTTC; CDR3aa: CASSQRQGWSYGYTF
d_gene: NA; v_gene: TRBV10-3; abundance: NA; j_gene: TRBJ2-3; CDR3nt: TGTGCCATCAGTCCTGGCCAGGGGATGGGCACAGATACGCAGTATTTT; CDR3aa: CAISPGQGMGTDTQYF
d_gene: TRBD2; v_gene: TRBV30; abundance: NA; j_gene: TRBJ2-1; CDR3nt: TGTGCCTGGAGTGCATCTAGCGGGGGGAGCTCCTACAATGAGCAGTTCTTC; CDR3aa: CAWSASSGGSSYNEQFF
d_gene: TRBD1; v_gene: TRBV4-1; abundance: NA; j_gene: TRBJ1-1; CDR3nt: TGCGCCAGCAGCCAAGCCCCGGACAGGGCGAACACTGAAGCTTTCTTT; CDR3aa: CASSQAPDRANTEAFF
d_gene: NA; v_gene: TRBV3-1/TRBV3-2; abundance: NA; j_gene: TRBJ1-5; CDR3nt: TGTGCCAGCAGCCTGTATCAGGGGCCCCAGCATTTT; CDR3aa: CASSLYQGPQHF
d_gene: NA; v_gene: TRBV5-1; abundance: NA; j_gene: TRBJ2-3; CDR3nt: TGCGCCAGCAGCTCCGTCGGGAGAGGTAGAGGTCTATCGGATACGCAGTATTTT; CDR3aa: CASSSVGRGRGLSDTQYF
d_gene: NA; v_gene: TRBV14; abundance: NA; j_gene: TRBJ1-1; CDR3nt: TGTGCCAGCAGCCGGGCCAGCATGAACACTGAAGCTTTCTTT; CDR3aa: CASSRASMNTEAFF
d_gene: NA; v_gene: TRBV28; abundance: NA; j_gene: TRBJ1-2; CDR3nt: TGTGCCAGCAGTTTACGGCAGACTTTCTATGGCTACACCTTC; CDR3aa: CASSLRQTFYGYTF
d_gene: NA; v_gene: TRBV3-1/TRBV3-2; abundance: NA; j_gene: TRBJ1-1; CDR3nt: TGTGCCAGCAGCCAAGAGGGGGGTCACACTGAAGCTTTCTTT; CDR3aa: CASSQEGGHTEAFF
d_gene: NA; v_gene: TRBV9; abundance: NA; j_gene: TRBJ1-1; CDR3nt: TGTGCCAGCAGCGCCCGGGAGCAGAACACTGAAGCTTTCTTT; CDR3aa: CASSAREQNTEAFF
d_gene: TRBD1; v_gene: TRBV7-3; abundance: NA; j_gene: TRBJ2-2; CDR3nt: TGTGCCAGCAGGTCTACCGGGACAGGGAAGGCCGGGGAGCTGTTTTTT; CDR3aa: CASRSTGTGKAGELFF
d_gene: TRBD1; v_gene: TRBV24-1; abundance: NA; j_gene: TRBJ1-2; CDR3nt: TGTGCCACCAGTGAGGCGGGACAGGGAGGCAACTATGGCTACACCTTC; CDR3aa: CATSEAGQGGNYGYTF
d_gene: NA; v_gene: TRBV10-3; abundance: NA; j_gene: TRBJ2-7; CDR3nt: TGTGCCTCAAAAAGGGACGGGACACCTACCTACGAGCAGTACTTC; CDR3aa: CASKRDGTPTYEQYF
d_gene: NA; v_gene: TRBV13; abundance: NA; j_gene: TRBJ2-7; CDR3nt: TGTGCCAGCAGCTTCCGGCGCGGAGGCAGAACCTACGAGCAGTACTTC; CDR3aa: CASSFRRGGRTYEQYF
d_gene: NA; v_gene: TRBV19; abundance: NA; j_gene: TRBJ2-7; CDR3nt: TGTGCCAGTAAAGGTACTAGCAAGTACGAGCAGTACTTC; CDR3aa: CASKGTSKYEQYF
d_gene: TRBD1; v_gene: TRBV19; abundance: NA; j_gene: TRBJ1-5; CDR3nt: TGTGCCAGTACTCAGACAGGGGGCATGGGTCAGCCCCAGCATTTT; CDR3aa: CASTQTGGMGQPQHF
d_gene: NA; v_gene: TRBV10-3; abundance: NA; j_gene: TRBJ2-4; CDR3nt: TGTGCCATCAGCGTGGACTTAGCCAAAAACATTCAGTACTTC; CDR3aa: CAISVDLAKNIQYF
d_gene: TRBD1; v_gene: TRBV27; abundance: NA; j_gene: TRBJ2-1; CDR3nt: TGTGCCAGCAGTTTAGGACAGGGTGTTAGGAATGAGCAGTTCTTC; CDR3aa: CASSLGQGVRNEQFF
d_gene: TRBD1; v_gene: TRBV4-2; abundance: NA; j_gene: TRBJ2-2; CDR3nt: TGTGCCAGCAGCCATTTGACAGGGACCCTAGACACCGGGGAGCTGTTTTTT; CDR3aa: CASSHLTGTLDTGELFF
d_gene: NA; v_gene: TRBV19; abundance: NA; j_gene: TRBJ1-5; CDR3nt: TGTGCCAGTAGTTGGCGGCTCAATCAGCCCCAGCATTTT; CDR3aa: CASSWRLNQPQHF
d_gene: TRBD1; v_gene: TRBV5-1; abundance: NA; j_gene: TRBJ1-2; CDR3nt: TGCGCCAGCAGCTTGGGGGGTGGACAGGAGATTGCGGGCTACACCTTC; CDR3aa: CASSLGGGQEIAGYTF
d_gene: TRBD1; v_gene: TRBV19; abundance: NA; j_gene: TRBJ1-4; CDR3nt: TGTGCCAGTAGTATACCGCGGACCGGGACAGGGGATAATGAAAAACTGTTTTTT; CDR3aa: CASSIPRTGTGDNEKLFF
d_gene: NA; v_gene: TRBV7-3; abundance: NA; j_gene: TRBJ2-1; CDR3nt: TGTGCCAGCAGCTTAACCGGTCCCCTCGGTGAGCAGTTCTTC; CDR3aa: CASSLTGPLGEQFF
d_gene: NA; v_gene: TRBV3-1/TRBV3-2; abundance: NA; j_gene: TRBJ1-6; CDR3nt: TGTGCCAGCAGCCAAGCGGGATTGAATAATTCACCCCTCCACTTT; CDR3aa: CASSQAGLNNSPLHF
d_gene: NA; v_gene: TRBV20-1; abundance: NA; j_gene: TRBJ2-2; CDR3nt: TGCAGTGCTAGTCCGGTTCCTGACACCGGGGAGCTGTTTTTT; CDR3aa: CSASPVPDTGELFF
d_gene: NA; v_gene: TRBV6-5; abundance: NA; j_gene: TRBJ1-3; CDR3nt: TGTGCCAGCAGTTCAGGGGCTTCTGGAAACACCATATATTTT; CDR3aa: CASSSGASGNTIYF
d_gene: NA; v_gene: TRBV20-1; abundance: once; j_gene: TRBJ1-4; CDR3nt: TGCAGTGCTAGTAGCCGTACCTATAATGAAAAACTGTTTTTT; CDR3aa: CSASSRTYNEKLFF
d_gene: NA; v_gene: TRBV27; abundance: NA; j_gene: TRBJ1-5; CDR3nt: TGTGCCAGCAAGATAGGGGTTATTAGCAATCAGCCCCAGCATTTT; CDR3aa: CASKIGVISNQPQHF
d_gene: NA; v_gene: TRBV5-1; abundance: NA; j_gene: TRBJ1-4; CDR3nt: TGCGCCAGCAGACAGGACACTGAGAATGAAAAACTGTTTTTT; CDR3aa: CASRQDTENEKLFF
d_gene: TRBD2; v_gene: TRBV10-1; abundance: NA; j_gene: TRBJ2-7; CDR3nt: TGCGCCAGCAGTAGGACTAGATCCTACGAGCAGTACTTC; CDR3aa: CASSRTRSYEQYF